This paragraph reports one T cell receptor (beta chain). Antigen specificity is unknown. The method was immunoSEQ multiplex PCR; TCRdb's version includes in-frame clones alone and lacks a portion of them. This table has tens of thousands of clones, more than 75% appearing once. The sample originates from a study of vaccination effects on CD4 cells after COVID-19. Study-level findings and limits: Marked clonal contraction of infection- and vaccine-induced clones was seen late after vaccination.

The CDR3 sequence is 16 residues long. Trimming stripped 4 bases from V and 0 bases from J, with 11 bases between. The germline gives CDR1 SGHRS, CDR2 YFSETQ. Prior to sequencing, the ViraFEST assay stimulated PBMC with viral peptide pools, which expanded the antigen-specific CD4+ T cells. Following a 10-day culture, CD4+ T cells were purified. Vaccine administered to participants consisted of two doses of either BNT162b2 or mRNA-1273. The material was CD4+ T cells from PBMCs cultured with HCoV-NL63 spike peptides, obtained after COVID-19 vaccination. The rearrangement joins TRBV5-1 to TRBJ1-6; D remains ambiguous. This TCR derives from a human donor who received a COVID-19 vaccine. Some clones in this sample may be carry-over from other donors' samples. CDR3: CASSADSSSYNSPLHF. The CDR3 region has the DNA TGCGCCAGCAGCGCGGACTCCAGCTCCTATAATTCACCCCTCCACTTT.